Listed here are 5 T cell receptor beta chains from one sample, sequenced in a study of blood T cell repertoires in COVID-19. The protocol was immunoSEQ multiplex PCR, while the TCRdb copy is restricted to in-frame clones and leaves out a portion. Of about 110,000 clones listed, 80% to 90% are singletons. The sample comprised peripheral blood. These receptors all stem from a human donor in a cohort sampled during active COVID-19.

The J gene is TRBJ2-7, the V gene TRBV5-1; a possible D gene is TRBD2 (7 bases). Germline CDR1 and CDR2: SGHRS and YFSETQ. V was clipped by 4 bases and J by 4 bases, with 18 bases between them. The CDR3 covers 15 residues. As DNA, the CDR3 is TGCGCCAGCAGCCCCTCCCCGGGGGGCCTATACGAGCAGTACTTC. Amino acids: CASSPSPGGLYEQYF.

In its sample, this clone was seen a few times. V gene TRBV5-1 combines with J gene TRBJ1-1, with D possibly being TRBD1 (6 bases). Trimming took off 1 base at V and 0 bases at J, with 13 bases between the two ends. Germline lookup yields CDR1 SGHRS and CDR2 YFSETQ. CDR3 length: 16 amino acids. CDR3 sequence: CASSLTTGTMNTEAFF. CDR3 coding DNA: TGCGCCAGCAGCTTGACTACAGGGACTATGAACACTGAAGCTTTCTTT.

V is TRBV4-2 and J is TRBJ2-1, with D possibly being TRBD2 (6 bases). The length of the CDR3 is 17 residues. The germline V gene has CDR1 LGHNA and CDR2 YNFKEQ. The V end lost 1 base, the J end lost 0 bases, and 13 bases lay between the germline ends. CDR3 sequence reads: CASSQVASVPSYNEQFF. The CDR3 nucleotides read TGTGCCAGCAGCCAAGTTGCTAGCGTACCCTCCTACAATGAGCAGTTCTTC.

V gene TRBV28 combines with J gene TRBJ1-1; a possible D gene is TRBD1 (5 bases). Trimming pared 5 bases from V and 2 bases from J, leaving 12 bases between. Germline V gives CDR1 MDHEN, CDR2 SYDVKM. The CDR3 is made up of 14 amino acids. In nucleotides, the CDR3 is TGTGCCAGCAGTGGACACCGGGTCAACACTGAAGCTTTCTTT. Translated, it gives CASSGHRVNTEAFF.

J is TRBJ2-1 and V is TRBV4-3, with TRBD1 as a possible D gene (5 bases). The CDR3 contains 16 residues. Germline V gene sequence: CDR1 LGHNA, CDR2 YSLEER. V was trimmed by 4 bases and J by 1 base, leaving 14 bases between them. CDR3 in amino acids: CASSRAWTLSYNEQFF. CDR3 coding DNA: TGCGCCAGCAGCCGGGCGTGGACATTGTCCTACAATGAGCAGTTCTTC.